This note documents a single T cell receptor (beta chain) sequence. Its antigen is unknown. There are no base qualities to consult, and no much larger clone falls within one base. Healthy HIV-negative adults with no recently reported acute infections or vaccinations were included as donors. Every donor was a Caucasian adult residing in Nashville, Tennessee, USA. CD4+ T cells were enriched through magnetic negative selection, after which naive cells were positively selected on CD45RA and the remaining negative fraction served as the memory subset. After blood collection by leukapheresis, PBMCs were isolated using Ficoll-Histopaque density gradient centrifugation and then cryopreserved in the vapor phase of liquid nitrogen. Purity and quantity of every magnetically sorted T cell population were checked by analytical flow cytometry. Genomic DNA was isolated from each sorted fraction and quantified by UV absorbance on a Nanodrop 2000c.

The entry originates in a study of shared clonotypes between healthy human individuals (dated by TCRdb to the early 2020s). Some background on the complete study: The cohort comprised two women and a few men aged 18 to 49 years. For each donor, CD4 naive and CD4 memory were each run on three plates, CD8 naive on two plates, and CD8 memory on one plate. Blood TCR repertoires of five healthy adults were deeply sequenced to estimate repertoire size and the extent of clonotype sharing between individuals. To increase sequencing depth and limit assay-specific biases, TCR repertoire library preparation and sequencing were carried out by different laboratories using diverse techniques. Leukapheresis yielded between about 0.94 and 8.9 billion PBMCs per donor. Study-level results and caveats: Sampling was restricted to blood, and TCR repertoires in tissue are likely to differ from TCR repertoires in blood. Rarefaction of sorted-subset datasets indicated incomplete sequencing despite the large sequencing depth. Compared with non-shared clonotypes, the clonotypes found in all four sorted-subset donors had higher generation probabilities. Sharing across a few donors was observed for around 5% of naive CD4, under 4% of naive CD8, 2% to 2.5% of memory CD4, and about 0.4% of memory CD8 clonotypes. Because the study included a small number of donors, the genetic and exposure-history diversity represented was limited. Naive subsets generally had larger estimated clonotype richness than memory subsets did. Pairwise subsampling led to the expectation that sequencing depth would affect the degree of clonotype sharing among donors.

TCR CDR3 regions were amplified from genomic DNA by multiplex PCR using the deep immunoSEQ assay. Extracted genomic DNA from each cell subset was distributed evenly across all wells of several immunoSEQ 96-well plates, and each plate was treated as a replicate. For sorted subsets, 200 to 250 ng genomic DNA, equal to 25,000 to 35,000 T cell genomes, was loaded into each replicate PCR. The purified libraries were quantified using a Qubit 3.0 fluorometer, sized with a Bioanalyzer 2100, and then quantified again using the KAPA Library Quantification kit. A separate single-read 150-cycle Illumina NextSeq 550 flow cell was used to sequence each immunoSEQ 96-well plate. As for how the authors treated the data: The immunoSEQ output contained only junctional sequences without quality scores, so filtering could not match that applied to full-length reads. To assign V/J genes and CDR3, sequences were annotated against IMGT germline references using PyIR, a Python wrapper for IgBLAST v1.9. Reads were filtered out if the reads had weak V/J assignments (E-value above 1e-6), no CDR3, stop codons, out-of-frame junctions, or ambiguous translated residues. V3J clonotypes were defined as sequences sharing an identical inferred V gene, J gene, and CDR3 amino acid sequence. Percentage overlap between repertoires was computed as shared unique clonotypes divided by the size of the smaller repertoire. Richness of each repertoire was evaluated using RTK rarefaction, the Chao1 estimator, and Recon v2.1 estimates of unobserved clonotypes. Generation probabilities were computed with OLGA for all TCRbeta clonotypes obtained by the gDNA method from four donors. TCRdb took this table from immuneACCESS and kept in-frame rearrangements with V and J called. Such tables lack part of the clones; where checked against another copy, unresolved V genes explain under half of the gap, and the rest is unexplained. That table is the source of V, J and clone size, and D and trimming were worked out from the DNA. In all, the sample holds about a million clones, and around 77% of those were seen once. The ten largest clones add up to roughly 0.9% of the sample.

This TCR came from a man aged 18 to 29 in good health. Some clones in this sample may be carry-over from other donors' samples. Sequenced: memory CD4+ T cells from PBMCs. What the cell subset or site label conveys for this sample: CD45RA-negative fraction.

The CDR3: CASSRLAGVYQETQYF. The bases read TGCGCCAGCAGCCGGCTAGCGGGGGTCTACCAAGAGACCCAGTACTTC. The chain joins TRBV4-1 to TRBJ2-5, and TRBD2 matches 10 of the central bases. The CDR3 contains 16 residues, cysteine and phenylalanine counted. CDR3 DNA is the only sequence kept; it has 48 bases, read in frame from the first base. V is cut back by 4 bases and J by 0 bases, with 5 bases in the junction unmatched. The germline V gene yields MGHRA for CDR1 and YSYEKL for CDR2.